The TCR beta chain described here comes from a study of early stage breast cancer tumors. As for the study in general: Twelve of the 16 invasive tumors were ER+, PR+ and HER2-. Invasive lobular carcinomas made up about 30% of the 12 ER+/PR+/HER2- tumors. Study results and caveats: Commonly generated sequences made up most enriched TCRB sequences shared between patients.

J was trimmed by 7 bases and V by 1 base; bases with no gene match: 12. The germline V gene has CDR1 SGHKS and CDR2 YYEKEE (reference sequence). This CDR3 contains 17 residues. The table came from immunoSEQ multiplex PCR; TCRdb's copy has only in-frame clones and leaves some out. This sample has 39,000 or so clones, with about 73% found just once. A note on this clone: Antigen unknown.

The TCR sequence derives from a person in their fifties with breast cancer. Material for sequencing was blood. The V call is TRBV5-5, the J call TRBJ2-2, with TRBD2 matching over 8 bases. The CDR3 protein is CASSLSLAGTLGGELFF. In DNA, the CDR3 is TGTGCCAGCAGCTTGAGCTTAGCGGGGACACTGGGCGGGGAGCTGTTTTTT.